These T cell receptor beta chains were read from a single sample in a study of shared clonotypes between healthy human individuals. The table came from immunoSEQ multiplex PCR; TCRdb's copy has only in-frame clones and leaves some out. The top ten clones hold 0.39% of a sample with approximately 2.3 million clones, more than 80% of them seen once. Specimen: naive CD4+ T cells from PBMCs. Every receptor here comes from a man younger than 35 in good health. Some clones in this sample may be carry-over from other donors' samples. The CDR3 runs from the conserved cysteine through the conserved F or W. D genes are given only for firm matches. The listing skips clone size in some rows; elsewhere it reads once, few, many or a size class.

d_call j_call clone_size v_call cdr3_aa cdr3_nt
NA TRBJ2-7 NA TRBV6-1 CASSARRVPPYEQYF TGTGCCAGCAGTGCCCGCCGGGTTCCCCCCTACGAGCAGTACTTC
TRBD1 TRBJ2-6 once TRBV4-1 CASSQPGQGARGANVLTF TGCGCCAGCAGCCAACCGGGACAGGGGGCGCGTGGGGCCAACGTCCTGACTTTC
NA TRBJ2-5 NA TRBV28 CASGRAGGETQYF TGTGCCAGCGGGCGAGCTGGGGGGGAGACCCAGTACTTC
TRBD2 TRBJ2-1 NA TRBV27 CASSLSPSGRVNEQFF TGTGCCAGCAGTTTAAGTCCCAGCGGGAGGGTCAATGAGCAGTTCTTC
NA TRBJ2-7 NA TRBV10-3 CAISVLEQNYEQYF TGTGCCATCAGTGTCCTAGAACAGAACTACGAGCAGTACTTC
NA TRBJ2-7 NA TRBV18 CASSPRSSGDEQYF TGTGCCAGCTCACCAAGGTCCAGCGGCGACGAGCAGTACTTC
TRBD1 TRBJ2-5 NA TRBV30 CAWSVWGPGTVQETQYF TGTGCCTGGAGTGTATGGGGGCCGGGGACAGTCCAAGAGACCCAGTACTTC
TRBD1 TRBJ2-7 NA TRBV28 CASSSPGQGAWEQYF TGTGCCAGCAGTTCACCGGGACAGGGGGCATGGGAGCAGTACTTC
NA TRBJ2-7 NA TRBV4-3 CASSQDWGDHEQYF TGCGCCAGCAGCCAAGATTGGGGGGACCACGAGCAGTACTTC
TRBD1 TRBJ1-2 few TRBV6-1 CASSAGTGVSNYGYTF TGTGCCAGCAGTGCCGGGACAGGGGTGTCTAACTATGGCTACACCTTC
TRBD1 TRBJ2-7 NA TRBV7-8 CASSFRRDRGYEQYF TGTGCCAGCAGCTTCCGACGGGACAGGGGCTACGAGCAGTACTTC
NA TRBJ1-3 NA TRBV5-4 CASSSKTLSGNTIYF TGTGCCAGCAGCTCCAAGACACTCTCTGGAAACACCATATATTTT
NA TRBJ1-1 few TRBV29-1 CSVRQLWDTEAFF TGCAGCGTACGACAGCTATGGGACACTGAAGCTTTCTTT
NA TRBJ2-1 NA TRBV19 CASSIAPGVYNEQFF TGTGCCAGTAGTATAGCGCCAGGGGTCTACAATGAGCAGTTCTTC
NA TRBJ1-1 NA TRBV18 CASSPVRVRANTEAFF TGTGCCAGCTCACCAGTACGGGTTCGGGCGAACACTGAAGCTTTCTTT
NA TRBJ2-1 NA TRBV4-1 CASSQGAYGGPSYNEQFF TGCGCCAGCAGCCAAGGTGCCTACGGTGGGCCTTCCTACAATGAGCAGTTCTTC
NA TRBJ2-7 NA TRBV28 CASSLLGRAYEQYF TGTGCCAGCAGTTTATTGGGCCGAGCCTACGAGCAGTACTTC
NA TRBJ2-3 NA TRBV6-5 CASSLRKSPGTDTQYF TGTGCCAGCAGTTTGCGGAAGTCGCCCGGAACAGATACGCAGTATTTT
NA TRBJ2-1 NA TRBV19 CASSTQRTMSNEQFF TGTGCCAGTAGTACCCAACGGACTATGTCTAATGAGCAGTTCTTC
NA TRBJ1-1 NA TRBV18 CASSPTKGLRAEAFF TGTGCCAGCTCACCTACGAAAGGCTTGCGGGCTGAAGCTTTCTTT
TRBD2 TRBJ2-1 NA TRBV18 CASSPRLAGGLGEQFF TGTGCCAGCTCACCACGACTAGCGGGAGGTCTCGGTGAGCAGTTCTTC
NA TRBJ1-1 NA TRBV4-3 CASSSSPGHRTNTEAFF TGCGCCAGCAGCTCTTCCCCCGGGCACAGGACGAACACTGAAGCTTTCTTT
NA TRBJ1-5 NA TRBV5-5 CASSQYPDNSNQPQHF TGTGCCAGCAGCCAATACCCGGACAATAGCAATCAGCCCCAGCATTTT
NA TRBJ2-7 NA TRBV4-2 CASSQAGTQYEQYF TGTGCCAGCAGCCAGGCCGGGACTCAATACGAGCAGTACTTC
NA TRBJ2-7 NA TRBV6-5 CASSYSAGSPYEQYF TGTGCCAGCAGTTACTCCGCGGGATCTCCCTACGAGCAGTACTTC
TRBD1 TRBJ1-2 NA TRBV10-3 CAIRETGLGYTF TGTGCCATCAGGGAGACAGGGCTGGGCTACACCTTC
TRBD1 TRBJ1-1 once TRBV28 CASRGTGGRAEAFF TGTGCCAGCCGAGGGACAGGGGGCAGAGCTGAAGCTTTCTTT
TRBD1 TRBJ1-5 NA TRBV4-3 CASSPNSDRGDQPQHF TGCGCCAGCAGCCCGAATTCGGACAGGGGCGATCAGCCCCAGCATTTT
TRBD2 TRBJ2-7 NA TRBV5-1 CASSAGLAGRSSYEQYF TGCGCCAGCAGCGCCGGACTAGCGGGAAGGAGCTCCTACGAGCAGTACTTC
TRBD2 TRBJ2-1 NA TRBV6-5 CASWEGYQERFF TGTGCCAGTTGGGAGGGTTACCAGGAGAGGTTCTTC
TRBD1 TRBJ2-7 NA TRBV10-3 CAIKGTGDDEQYF TGTGCCATCAAAGGGACAGGGGACGACGAGCAGTACTTC
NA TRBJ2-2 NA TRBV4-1 CASSQGESQPVGELFF TGCGCCAGCAGCCAGGGGGAAAGTCAACCGGTCGGGGAGCTGTTTTTT
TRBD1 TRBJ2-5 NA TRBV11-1 CASSLTGGIGETQYF TGTGCCAGCAGCTTGACAGGGGGCATAGGAGAGACCCAGTACTTC
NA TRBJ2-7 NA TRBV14 CASSLTGGHEQYF TGTGCCAGCAGCCTAACCGGGGGCCACGAGCAGTACTTC
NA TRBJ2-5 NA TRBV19 CASSPLTAQETQYF TGTGCCAGTAGTCCCCTGACCGCACAAGAGACCCAGTACTTC
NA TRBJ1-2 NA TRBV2 CASREPGRLNYGYTF TGTGCCAGCAGGGAACCGGGACGGCTTAACTATGGCTACACCTTC
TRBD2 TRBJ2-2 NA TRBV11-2 CASRKAGGPVTGELFF TGTGCCAGCAGGAAAGCGGGAGGGCCTGTCACCGGGGAGCTGTTTTTT
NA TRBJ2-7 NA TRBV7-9 CASRALIGNGQYF TGTGCCAGCAGGGCGTTAATTGGAAATGGGCAGTACTTC
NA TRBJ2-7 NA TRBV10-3 CAISEGGREYF TGTGCCATCAGTGAGGGGGGGCGGGAGTACTTC
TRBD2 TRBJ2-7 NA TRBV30 CAWSPPLSGIPYEQYF TGTGCCTGGAGTCCCCCCCTCAGCGGGATTCCCTACGAGCAGTACTTC
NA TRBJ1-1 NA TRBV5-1 CASTSGGPHTEAFF TGCGCCAGCACCTCGGGGGGGCCGCACACTGAAGCTTTCTTT
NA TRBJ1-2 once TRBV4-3 CASSQDLQGRGYTF TGCGCCAGCAGCCAAGATTTGCAGGGTAGAGGCTACACCTTC
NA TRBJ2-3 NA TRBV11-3 CASSLNAADTQYF TGTGCCAGCAGCCTTAACGCAGCAGATACGCAGTATTTT
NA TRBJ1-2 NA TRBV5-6 CASSKREGAYGYTF TGTGCCAGCAGCAAACGGGAAGGGGCCTATGGCTACACCTTC
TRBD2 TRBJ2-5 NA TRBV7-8 CASSPRTSGGETQYF TGTGCCAGCAGCCCCAGGACTAGCGGAGGAGAGACCCAGTACTTC
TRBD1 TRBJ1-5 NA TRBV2 CASNRQGTQPQHF TGTGCCAGCAATCGACAGGGTACTCAGCCCCAGCATTTT
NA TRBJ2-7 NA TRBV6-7 CASRSDRSYEQYF TGTGCCAGCAGATCGGACCGTTCCTACGAGCAGTACTTC
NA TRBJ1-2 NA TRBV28 CASSSSRPGYTF TGTGCCAGCAGTTCCTCTAGACCTGGCTACACCTTC
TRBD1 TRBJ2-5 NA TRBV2 CASSSDRAQETQYF TGTGCCAGCAGTTCCGACAGGGCTCAAGAGACCCAGTACTTC
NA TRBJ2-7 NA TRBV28 CASSLGRPYEQYF TGTGCCAGCAGTTTAGGACGCCCCTACGAGCAGTACTTC